This TCR beta chain was captured by sequencing in a study of cytomegalovirus exposure and HLA in healthy donors. Notes on the study in general: Later work associated 16,951 TCR beta sequences with HLA alleles at 0.05 false discovery rate.

As to this clone: Its matching antigen is unknown.

The V gene's germline CDR1 is MNHNS and CDR2 SASEGT. The J segment lost 4 bases and the V segment lost 2 bases, leaving 3 bases of the junction unmatched. The CDR3 runs 14 residues. The PCR was carried out with 60 Vbeta primers and 13 Jbeta primers. Generated by immunoSEQ multiplex PCR, the TCRdb table keeps only in-frame clones and is missing some. The sample includes 110,000 to 150,000 clones, 73% of them seen just once. The chain combines TRBV6-1 with TRBJ1-1, with TRBD1 matching over 8 bases. The sequenced material came from PBMCs. The TCR comes from a human donor in good health. CDR3: CASSENRGSTEAFF. The CDR3 coding sequence is TGTGCCAGCAGTGAAAACAGGGGGAGCACTGAAGCTTTCTTT.